This T cell receptor beta chain was obtained from a study of cytomegalovirus exposure and HLA in healthy donors. Study results and limitations: The authors later found most CMV-associated TCR beta chains appeared HLA-restricted. It is likely that the observed cluster of highly shared sequence variants was a sequencing artifact. Some V segments, TRBV6-2 and TRBV6-3 among them, were indistinguishable and were therefore excluded.

Amplification used 60 Vbeta primers and 13 Jbeta primers. As handled by the study authors: An analysis performed later counted 60 million to 90 million unique TCR beta chains (roughly 11 million of them shared). Data came from immunoSEQ multiplex PCR; TCRdb stores just in-frame clones and leaves some out. The DNA was the basis for D and trimming; V, J and clone size are from that table. The sample holds about 180,000 clones, over 65% seen once. As concerns this clone: Antigen specificity is unknown. One end of the junction does not line up with germline, which may come from a read error.

The CDR3 contains 14 residues. Germline V gives CDR1 SSHAT, CDR2 FNYEAQ (reference sequence). The sequencing sample was made of PBMCs. The chain carries TRBV7-7 and TRBJ2-5, with D perhaps matching TRBD1 (7 bases). This receptor was identified in a man younger than 35 in good health and CMV-seronegative. CDR3 nucleotide sequence: TGTGCTAGCAGCGCCCTCGGGGGACAGGAGACCCAGTACTTC. Protein sequence: CASSALGGQETQYF.